These 19 T cell receptor beta chains share one sample of origin, sequenced in a study of blood T cell repertoires in COVID-19. Using immunoSEQ multiplex PCR, the repertoire was profiled, and TCRdb retains in-frame clones only, with some absent. Seen here are approximately 300,000 clones, approximately 82% observed once, and the top ten hold about 1.2%. Sequencing was performed on peripheral blood. The source is a woman in her forties or fifties with acute or convalescent COVID-19.

The V call is TRBV27, the J call TRBJ1-1; D gene uncertain. This CDR3 comprises 16 residues. The germline CDR1 and CDR2 sequences are MNHEY and SMNVEV (reference sequence). V lost 5 bases to trimming and J lost 0 bases, with 16 bases between them. The CDR3, as DNA: TGTGCCAGCAGTCTGAAGGGAGGGAGTTTGAACACTGAAGCTTTCTTT. Amino acid sequence: CASSLKGGSLNTEAFF.

The rearrangement uses TRBV12-3 or TRBV12-4 and TRBJ1-4; D ambiguous. V was pared by 3 bases and J by 12 bases, with 8 bases between. CDR3 length: 11 amino acids. The CDR3 DNA reads TGTGCCAGCAGTTTTGGAGTTGAACTGTTTTTT. Translated, it gives CASSFGVELFF.

This chain joins TRBV29-1 and TRBJ1-3; D is unresolved. The germline gives CDR1 SQVTM, CDR2 ANQGSEA. Trimming stripped 5 bases from V and 1 base from J, with 9 bases between. The CDR3 length is 13 residues. The CDR3 nucleotides read TGCAGCGTTCAGGTTACGTCTGGAAACACCATATATTTT. This codes for CSVQVTSGNTIYF.

The gene calls are TRBV11-2 and TRBJ1-1; 10 bases match TRBD1. The CDR3 contains 14 residues. The germline CDR1 and CDR2 sequences are SGHAT and FQNNGV. The V and J ends lost 4 bases and 6 bases, in that order; junction bases with no gene match: 5. For the CDR3, the DNA is TGTGCCAGCAGCTCGACAGGGGGCTGGGCTGAAGCTTTCTTT. Translated: CASSSTGGWAEAFF.

The rearrangement joins TRBV21-1 to TRBJ1-5. TRBV21-1 represents a pseudogene. The CDR3 is made up of 17 amino acids. The CDR3 DNA sequence: TGTGCCAGCAGCAAATGCCCTTTTGAGGGTAGCAATCAGCCCCAGCATTTT. Translated, it gives CASSKCPFEGSNQPQHF.

The DNA for the CDR3 is TGTGCCAGCAGTCCCATTACCCCTGGACTAGCGGCGGACGGGGAGCTGTTTTTT. Protein product: CASSPITPGLAADGELFF. The rearrangement links TRBV27 to TRBJ2-2; 10 nucleotides agree with TRBD2. V was pared by 5 bases and J by 7 bases, with 16 bases of the junction left unmatched. The germline V gene has CDR1 MNHEY and CDR2 SMNVEV (reference sequence). The CDR3 spans 18 residues.

The chain combines TRBV2 with TRBJ1-5, with D perhaps matching TRBD1 (6 bases). V was cut by 8 bases and J by 7 bases, with 21 bases left in between. The CDR3 runs to 15 residues. CDR1 is SNHLY, CDR2 FYNNEI, per germline. CDR3 DNA: TGTGCCAGCGCCTATTCCGGGCAGGGGTACCAGCCCCAGCATTTT. This codes for CASAYSGQGYQPQHF.

The rearrangement uses TRBV10-3 and TRBJ1-1; no definite D call. The CDR3 extends over 16 amino acids. The germline CDR1 and CDR2 sequences are ENHRY and SYGVKD. Trimming shortened V by 3 bases and J by 1 base, and 15 bases separated the two germline ends. This CDR3 reads CAISDKEREGNTEAFF. Here the CDR3 DNA reads TGTGCCATCAGTGATAAAGAACGGGAAGGGAACACTGAAGCTTTCTTT.

CDR3 sequence (DNA): TGTGCCAGCAGCTTAGGACTAGCGGGAGTATACGAGCAGTACTTC. Its translation: CASSLGLAGVYEQYF. V is TRBV5-5 and J is TRBJ2-7; 13 nucleotides match TRBD2. Germline values: CDR1 SGHKS, CDR2 YYEKEE (reference sequence). The CDR3 totals 15 residues. V lost 2 bases and J lost 4; bases outside the gene matches: 3.

The chain employs TRBV19 and TRBJ2-5; no reliable D call. The germline gives CDR1 LNHDA, CDR2 SQIVND (reference sequence). Trimming shortened V by 3 bases and J by 3 bases, and 8 bases separated the two germline ends. This CDR3 region has 13 residues. This chain's CDR3 is CASSIQREETQYF. CDR3 in DNA: TGTGCCAGTAGTATCCAGCGAGAAGAGACCCAGTACTTC.

This clone was detected only a few times. The chain joins TRBV5-1 to TRBJ1-1; D uncertain. Between the trimmed V and J ends, which lost 0 bases and 1 base, there was a span of 7 bases. The CDR3 runs 14 residues. Germline CDR1 and CDR2: SGHRS and YFSETQ. The CDR3 sequence: CASSLVQQNTEAFF. CDR3 bases: TGCGCCAGCAGCTTGGTACAGCAGAACACTGAAGCTTTCTTT.

The chain combines TRBV2 with TRBJ1-1; no definite D call. This CDR3 is built from 15 residues. CDR1 SNHLY and CDR2 FYNNEI come from the germline V gene. V was clipped by 6 bases and J by 1 base, with 15 bases between them. CDR3 DNA: TGTGCCAGCAGGAGAGTACAGAACTCGAACACTGAAGCTTTCTTT. Protein: CASRRVQNSNTEAFF.

The chain links TRBV18 to TRBJ1-1; 9 nucleotides align to TRBD1. The germline V gene has CDR1 KGHSH and CDR2 LQKENI. V lost 6 bases to trimming and J lost 6 bases; unmatched junction nucleotides: 8. The CDR3 has 14 residues. In DNA, the CDR3 is TGTGCCAGCTCCCCAACAGGGGGCAGGTCTGAAGCTTTCTTT. Translated: CASSPTGGRSEAFF.

The V gene is TRBV19, the J gene TRBJ2-2; D is possibly TRBD2 (5 bases). The CDR3 covers 14 residues. From germline, CDR1 is LNHDA and CDR2 SQIVND (reference sequence). V was trimmed by 2 bases and J by 7 bases, leaving 11 bases between them. For the CDR3, the DNA is TGTGCCAGTAGTATACGGAGGTCGGGCGGGGAGCTGTTTTTT. Protein sequence: CASSIRRSGGELFF. The full variable domain, with the rest looked up from reference TRBV19 and TRBJ2-2, is DGGITQSPKYLFRKEGQNVTLSCEQNLNHDAMYWYRQDPGQGLRLIYYSQIVNDFQKGDIAEGYSVSREKKESFPLTVTSAQKNPTAFYLCASSIRRSGGELFFGEGSRLTVL.

The chain employs TRBV25-1 and TRBJ1-2; TRBD1 aligns across 9 bases. V lost 6 bases to trimming and J lost 4 bases; unmatched junction nucleotides: 6. There are 14 residues in the CDR3. Germline assignment: CDR1 MGHDK and CDR2 SYGVNS. The CDR3 spells CASRGTGQAYGYTF. CDR3 DNA: TGTGCCAGCAGAGGGACAGGGCAGGCCTATGGCTACACCTTC.

This chain links TRBV2 with TRBJ2-7, with 11 bases identical to TRBD2. The V gene end was trimmed by 4 bases and the J gene end by 2 bases; junction bases not matched to a gene: 10. CDR1 is SNHLY, CDR2 FYNNEI, per germline. The CDR3 extends over 17 amino acids. CDR3 protein: CASSGPVGSGGAYEQYV. The DNA for the CDR3 is TGTGCCAGCAGTGGACCGGTCGGTAGCGGGGGGGCCTACGAGCAGTACGTC.

The chain joins TRBV5-8 to TRBJ2-3, with 7 bases fitting TRBD2. The germline CDR1 and CDR2 sequences are SGHTS and YDEGEE. The ends lost 5 bases at V and 6 bases at J; junction bases unmatched: 6. The CDR3 is 13 amino acids. The CDR3 DNA is TGTGCCAGCAGAGCCGGGGGGTGGGATACGCAGTATTTT. It codes for CASRAGGWDTQYF.

This clone was picked up a small number of times. The J gene is TRBJ1-1, the V gene TRBV6-4, with D unclear. Trimming cost V 5 bases and J 6 bases, with 13 bases left between them. The CDR3 loop spans 13 amino acids. Germline CDR1 is MRHNA and CDR2 is SNTAGT. Written as DNA, the CDR3 is TGTGCCAGCAGTTACGGGTCCGGTTCTGAAGCTTTCTTT. Its translation: CASSYGSGSEAFF.

In this sample, this clone turned up a few times. The chain combines TRBV19 with TRBJ1-1, with D tentatively TRBD1 (5 bases). With 5 bases removed from V and 8 bases from J, the gap between germline ends came to 15 bases. CDR3 length equals 13 residues. The germline V gene has CDR1 LNHDA and CDR2 SQIVND (reference sequence). The CDR3 region is CASSPEVRTEAFF. CDR3 DNA sequence: TGTGCCAGTAGTCCCGAGGTGAGGACAGAAGCTTTCTTT.